The sequence of this T cell receptor beta chain was determined in a study of cytomegalovirus exposure and HLA in healthy donors. Germline trimming cut 5 bases from V and 3 bases from J; bases unmatched to any gene: 9. Germline loops: CDR1 SGHAT, CDR2 FQDESV (reference sequence). This CDR3 contains 16 residues. The PCR was carried out with 60 Vbeta primers and 13 Jbeta primers. The data were produced by immunoSEQ multiplex PCR, yet TCRdb's version contains in-frame clones alone and is incomplete. The sample has 200,000 to 250,000 clones; more than 65% are singletons. In this sample, this clone turned up once.

Sequencing input: PBMCs. This chain joins TRBV11-1 and TRBJ2-7, with 11 bases identical to TRBD2. The clonotype comes from a woman under 40 in good health and CMV-seronegative. The CDR3: CASSAGTSGGNYEQYF. CDR3 DNA sequence: TGTGCCAGCAGCGCAGGGACTAGCGGAGGGAACTACGAGCAGTACTTC.